One and the same sample provided the 26 T cell receptor beta chains below, sequenced in a study of T cell repertoires in cytomegalovirus infection. TCRdb used MiXCR to reprocess the reads, holding one entry per CDR3 protein. The sample has around 450,000 distinct CDR3 sequences, approximately 10% seen once. Sequenced sample: PBMCs. The receptors here all came from a human donor in good health (CMV status not recorded). Some clones in this sample may be carry-over from other donors' samples.

This clonotype appeared many times. The chain employs TRBV7-3 and TRBJ1-1, with D maybe TRBD1 (5 bases). Per the germline V gene, CDR1 is SGHTA and CDR2 is FQGTGA. The CDR3 spans 14 residues. The V and J ends lost 2 bases and 6 bases respectively, with 13 bases between them. The CDR3 spells CASSLFQGDAEAFF. Written as DNA, the CDR3 is TGTGCCAGCAGCTTATTTCAGGGAGACGCTGAAGCTTTCTTT.

A few counts support this clonotype. The chain has TRBV7-9 and TRBJ1-2, with D possibly matching TRBD1 (6 bases). The germline gives CDR1 SEHNR, CDR2 FQNEAQ (reference sequence). Trimming stripped 7 bases from V and 4 bases from J, with 22 bases between. This CDR3 comprises 16 residues. CDR3 residues: CASTLYYGGAGYGYTF. In DNA form, the CDR3 reads TGTGCCAGCACCCTCTATTACGGGGGCGCTGGCTATGGCTACACCTTC.

Details on this clonotype: A much larger clone differs by one base, so this may be a read error. This chain uses TRBV6-2 or TRBV6-3 with TRBJ1-1; no firm D call. Germline values: CDR1 MNHEY, CDR2 SVGEGT. CDR3 length: 12 residues. As DNA, the CDR3 is TGTGCCAGCAGCCAAGCAGGACGTGAAGCTTCCTTT. Encoded protein: CASSQAGREASF.

This clonotype appeared a single time. CDR3 residues: CASRERYNEQFF. In DNA, the CDR3 is TGTGCCAGCAGAGAAAGGTACAATGAGCAGTTCTTC. The chain carries TRBV6-8 and TRBJ2-1; D gene uncertain. Between the trimmed V and J ends, which lost 6 bases and 4 bases, there was a span of 7 bases. Germline CDR1 reads MNHGY; CDR2 reads SAAAGT. CDR3 length: 12 residues.

There are many counts of this clonotype. The chain recombines TRBV5-1 with TRBJ1-2, with TRBD1 as a possible D gene (5 bases). Germline CDR1 reads SGHRS; CDR2 reads YFSETQ. V was shortened by 4 bases and J by 7 bases, with 11 bases between the two germline ends. This CDR3 comprises 12 residues. CDR3 region: CASSPRDGGYTF. CDR3 in DNA: TGCGCCAGCAGCCCGCGGGACGGTGGCTACACCTTC.

The chain couples TRBV3-1 to TRBJ2-3, with D tentatively TRBD1 (5 bases). CDR1 and CDR2 (germline): LGHDT, YNNKEL (reference sequence). This CDR3 region has 14 residues. Trimming pared 5 bases from V and 5 bases from J, leaving 14 bases between. CDR3 sequence: CASSWPVQGDTQYF. CDR3 nucleotide sequence: TGTGCCAGCAGCTGGCCAGTGCAGGGAGATACGCAGTATTTT.

This clonotype occurred once. V gene TRBV28 combines with J gene TRBJ2-7; D perhaps matches TRBD1 (6 bases). The CDR3 has 12 amino acids. Germline V gene sequence: CDR1 MDHEN, CDR2 SYDVKM. Trimming removed 5 bases from V and 5 bases from J, with 10 bases in between. CDR3 DNA sequence: TGTGCCAGCAGTCAACAGGGTGACGAGCAGTACTTC. This gives the protein CASSQQGDEQYF.

This clonotype was counted ten times or more. V usage is TRBV27 and J usage is TRBJ2-7, with TRBD1 as a possible D gene (6 bases). The CDR3 loop spans 13 amino acids. Per germline, CDR1 MNHEY and CDR2 SMNVEV (reference sequence). V lost 5 bases and J lost 3, with 11 bases in between. CDR3 nucleotide sequence: TGTGCCAGCAGTCCTCGGGACAACTACGAGCAGTACTTC. It translates to CASSPRDNYEQYF.

This rearrangement joins TRBV5-1 to TRBJ2-1, with D possibly being TRBD2 (6 bases). There are 15 residues in the CDR3. V was cut by 2 bases and J by 2 bases, with 11 bases left in between. The germline CDR1 and CDR2 sequences are SGHRS and YFSETQ. The CDR3 region has the DNA TGCGCCAGCAGCTTTACGGGGGTTACCTACAATGAGCAGTTCTTC. Translating gives CASSFTGVTYNEQFF.

This clonotype was counted only a few times. The chain joins TRBV20-1 to TRBJ1-2; a weak D match, TRBD1 (5 bases). Germline CDR1 is DFQATT and CDR2 is SNEGSKA (reference sequence). The ends were cut back, 6 bases at V and 9 bases at J, with 29 bases in the middle. The CDR3 has 16 residues. The CDR3 DNA follows: TGCAGTGCCATCGCACCTATAGGGGAGAAGAGTCGGAGCTACACCTTC. It is translated as CSAIAPIGEKSRSYTF.

This clonotype has at least ten counts. The V and J genes are TRBV5-1 and TRBJ2-3; D is ambiguous. V lost 7 bases and J lost 8, with 23 bases in between. The CDR3 contains 15 residues. Germline CDR1 SGHRS, CDR2 YFSETQ. Written as DNA, the CDR3 is TGCGCCAGCGTCGATCTGGCGGAGAATCGACTTACGCAGTATTTT. Translation gives CASVDLAENRLTQYF.

In its sample, this clonotype was seen a few times. This chain uses TRBV28 with TRBJ2-7, with no clear D. Trimming cost V 6 bases and J 6 bases, with 9 bases left between them. Germline V gives CDR1 MDHEN, CDR2 SYDVKM. The CDR3 consists of 11 residues. CDR3 sequence reads: CASRDAFEQYF. DNA for the CDR3: TGTGCCAGCAGGGACGCCTTCGAGCAGTACTTC.

This clonotype was seen at least ten times. J is TRBJ1-2 and V is TRBV29-1; maybe TRBD1 (5 bases). V gave up 0 bases and J gave up 5 bases, with 10 bases separating them. This CDR3 contains 13 residues. Germline loops: CDR1 SQVTM, CDR2 ANQGSEA. The CDR3: CSVEDKSGYGYTF. The CDR3 nucleotides are TGCAGCGTTGAAGATAAGTCAGGGTATGGCTACACCTTC.

This clonotype was seen only a few times. V is TRBV7-9 and J is TRBJ2-1, with 11 positions matching TRBD2. Germline V gene data show CDR1 as SEHNR and CDR2 as FQNEAQ (reference sequence). This CDR3 has 15 amino acids. V dropped 5 bases and J dropped 5; count of bases not matched to a gene: 5. The CDR3 DNA reads as TGTGCCAGCAGCGGTAGCGGGAGGGCCAACAATGAGCAGTTCTTC. This gives the protein CASSGSGRANNEQFF.

This clonotype was counted many times. This chain links TRBV6-1 with TRBJ1-5; D is perhaps TRBD1 (6 bases). Trimming took 4 bases from V and 3 from J, leaving 16 bases between them. From germline, CDR1 is MNHNS and CDR2 SASEGT. The CDR3 runs to 16 residues. The CDR3 sequence is CASSGGAQAANQPQHF. CDR3 in DNA: TGTGCCAGCAGTGGGGGGGCCCAGGCAGCCAATCAGCCCCAGCATTTT.

Many counts were recorded for this clonotype. This chain joins TRBV2 and TRBJ1-5, with TRBD1 identical over 7 bases. The trim removed 6 bases at V and 10 bases at J, leaving 9 bases unmatched. CDR1 and CDR2 (germline): SNHLY, FYNNEI. This CDR3 is built from 13 residues. The CDR3 protein is CASRGQLSAPQHF. DNA of the CDR3: TGTGCCAGCAGGGGACAGTTATCAGCACCCCAGCATTTT. The full variable domain, completed using reference TRBV2 and TRBJ1-5, is EPEVTQTPSHQVTQMGQEVILRCVPISNHLYFYWYRQILGQKVEFLVSFYNNEISEKSEIFDDQFSVERPDGSNFTLKIRSTKLEDSAMYFCASRGQLSAPQHFGDGTRLSIL.

This clonotype was detected many times. The V gene is TRBV19, the J gene TRBJ1-2; tentative D call: TRBD1 (5 bases). V lost 6 bases, J lost 2 bases, and 22 bases lay in between. The CDR3 has 17 residues. Germline V lookup: CDR1 LNHDA, CDR2 SQIVND (reference sequence). This chain's CDR3 is CASRGGRQTRRNYGYTF. Written as DNA, the CDR3 is TGTGCCAGTAGAGGAGGACGACAGACCCGCCGAAACTATGGCTACACCTTC.

Many counts were recorded for this clonotype. The chain uses TRBV7-9 and TRBJ2-7; 10 positions agree with TRBD2. With V trimmed by 5 bases and J by 8 bases, 9 bases remained unmatched. From germline, CDR1 is SEHNR and CDR2 FQNEAQ (reference sequence). This CDR3 has 14 amino acids. DNA of the CDR3: TGTGCCAGCAGCCACTCCGGGACTAGCGACCAGCAGTACTTC. It specifies CASSHSGTSDQQYF.

Ten or more counts support this clonotype. The chain has TRBV10-3 and TRBJ1-1; D call uncertain. Trimming removed 3 bases from V and 0 bases from J, with 8 bases in between. Germline V gene lookup returns CDR1 ENHRY and CDR2 SYGVKD. The CDR3 has 14 residues. CDR3 residues: CAISEAVMNTEAFF. CDR3 DNA: TGTGCCATCAGTGAAGCGGTCATGAACACTGAAGCTTTCTTT.

The rearrangement joins TRBV5-1 to TRBJ2-1, with TRBD2 matching 10 bases. After removal of 0 bases from V and 4 bases from J, the junction contained 4 bases not matched to a gene. Germline CDR1 is SGHRS and CDR2 is YFSETQ. The CDR3 has 16 amino acids. CDR3 amino acids: CASSLGTSGAYNEQFF. The CDR3 bases are TGCGCCAGCAGCTTGGGAACTAGCGGGGCGTACAATGAGCAGTTCTTC.

This clonotype was observed at least ten times. The chain employs TRBV10-3 and TRBJ1-6; 9 nucleotides line up with TRBD1. Unmatched junction bases numbered 3, after V lost 6 bases and J lost 6 bases. Per the germline V gene, CDR1 is ENHRY and CDR2 is SYGVKD. This CDR3 is 14 amino acids long. The CDR3 here is CAISGQGPNSPLHF. Written as DNA, the CDR3 is TGTGCCATCAGCGGACAGGGGCCTAATTCACCCCTCCACTTT.

The sample holds a few counts of this clonotype. The gene calls are TRBV28 and TRBJ2-5; TRBD2 matches at 9 bases. Germline V gene lookup returns CDR1 MDHEN and CDR2 SYDVKM. Trimming at V came to 7 bases and at J to 5 bases, leaving 8 bases not matched to a gene. There are 14 residues in the CDR3. The CDR3 DNA reads TGTGCCAGCAAAATAGCGGGAGAGGCGGAGACCCAGTACTTC. Translation: CASKIAGEAETQYF. Full variable domain (remainder filled in from reference TRBV28 and TRBJ2-5): DVKVTQSSRYLVKRTGEKVFLECVQDMDHENMFWYRQDPGLGLRLIYFSYDVKMKEKGDIPEGYSVSREKKERFSLILESASTNQTSMYLCASKIAGEAETQYFGPGTRLLVL.

Points on this clonotype: This sequence may be a read error, since a much larger clone differs from it by one base. The rearrangement uses TRBV5-6 and TRBJ1-5; D remains unclear. V was clipped by 2 bases and J by 3 bases, with 12 bases between them. The CDR3 totals 15 residues. Germline V gives CDR1 SGHDT, CDR2 YYEEEE. This chain's CDR3 is CASSFADWPNQPQHF. The CDR3 bases are TGTGCCAGCAGCTTCGCTGACTGGCCCAATCAGCCCCAGCATTTT.

This clonotype was observed a few times. V and J are TRBV19 and TRBJ1-1, with D unresolved. Germline-derived CDR1 and CDR2 are LNHDA and SQIVND (reference sequence). The V and J ends lost 5 bases and 1 base respectively, with 11 bases between them. The CDR3 totals 14 residues. CDR3 coding DNA: TGTGCCAGTAGTCCGCCGTACAGGAACACTGAAGCTTTCTTT. Encoded protein: CASSPPYRNTEAFF.

There are many counts of this clonotype. The chain recombines TRBV6-1 with TRBJ1-1; no reliable D call. This CDR3 contains 15 residues. The germline V gene has CDR1 MNHNS and CDR2 SASEGT. V dropped 1 base and J dropped 5 bases, with 14 bases sitting between them. Written as DNA, the CDR3 is TGTGCCAGCAGTGAAGGGATAGGGATGGAAACTGAAGCTTTCTTT. The encoded protein is CASSEGIGMETEAFF.

Many counts were recorded for this clonotype. The chain has TRBV7-6 and TRBJ2-6, with a tentative D call TRBD1 (5 bases). The CDR3 spans 18 residues. V lost 1 base and J lost 3, with 16 bases in between. Per the germline V gene, CDR1 is SGHVS and CDR2 is FNYEAQ. CDR3 region: CASSLGRARGIGANVLTF. CDR3 nucleotides: TGTGCCAGCAGCTTAGGCCGTGCTAGGGGAATTGGGGCCAACGTCCTGACTTTC.